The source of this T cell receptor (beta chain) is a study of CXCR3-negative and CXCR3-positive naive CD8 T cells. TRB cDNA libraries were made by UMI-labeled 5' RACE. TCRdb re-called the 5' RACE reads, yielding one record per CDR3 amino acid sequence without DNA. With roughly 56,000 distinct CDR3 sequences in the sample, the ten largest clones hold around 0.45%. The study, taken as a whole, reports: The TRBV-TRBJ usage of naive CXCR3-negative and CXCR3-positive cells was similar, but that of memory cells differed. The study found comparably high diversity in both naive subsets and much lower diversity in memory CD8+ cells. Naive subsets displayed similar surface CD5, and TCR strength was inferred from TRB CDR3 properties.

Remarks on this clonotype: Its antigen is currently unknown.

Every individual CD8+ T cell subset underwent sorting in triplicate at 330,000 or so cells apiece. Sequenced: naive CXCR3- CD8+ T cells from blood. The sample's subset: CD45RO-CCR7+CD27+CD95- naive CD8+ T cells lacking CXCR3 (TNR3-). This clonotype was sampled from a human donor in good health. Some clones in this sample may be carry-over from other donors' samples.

This CDR3 reads CASSLFGASDTQYF. The chain is built from TRBV7-8 and TRBJ2-3; TCRdb proposes TRBD1, but this gene call is untestable without DNA. The CDR3 runs to 14 residues. Germline lookup yields CDR1 SGHVS and CDR2 FQNEAQ.